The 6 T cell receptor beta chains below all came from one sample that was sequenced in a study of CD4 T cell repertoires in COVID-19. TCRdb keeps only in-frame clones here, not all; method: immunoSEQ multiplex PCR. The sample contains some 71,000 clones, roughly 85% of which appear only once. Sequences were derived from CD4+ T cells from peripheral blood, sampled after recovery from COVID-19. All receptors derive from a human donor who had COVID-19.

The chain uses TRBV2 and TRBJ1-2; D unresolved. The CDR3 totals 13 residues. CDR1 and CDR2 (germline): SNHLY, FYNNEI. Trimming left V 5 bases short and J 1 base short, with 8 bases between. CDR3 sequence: CASSPDGNYGYTF. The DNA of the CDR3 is TGTGCCAGCAGTCCGGACGGTAACTATGGCTACACCTTC. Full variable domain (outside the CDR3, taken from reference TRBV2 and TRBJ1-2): EPEVTQTPSHQVTQMGQEVILRCVPISNHLYFYWYRQILGQKVEFLVSFYNNEISEKSEIFDDQFSVERPDGSNFTLKIRSTKLEDSAMYFCASSPDGNYGYTFGSGTRLTVV.

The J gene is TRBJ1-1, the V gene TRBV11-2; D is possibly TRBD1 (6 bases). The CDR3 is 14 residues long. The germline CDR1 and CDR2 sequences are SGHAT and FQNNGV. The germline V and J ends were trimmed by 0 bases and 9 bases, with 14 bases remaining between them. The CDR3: CASSLEGGISQAFF. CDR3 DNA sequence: TGTGCCAGCAGCTTAGAAGGGGGAATTAGCCAAGCTTTCTTT.

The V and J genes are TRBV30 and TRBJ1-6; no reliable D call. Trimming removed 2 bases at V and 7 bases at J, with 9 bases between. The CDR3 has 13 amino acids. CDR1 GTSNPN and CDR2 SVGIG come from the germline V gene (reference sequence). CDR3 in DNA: TGTGCCTGGAGTTCGGGTGGAAATTCACCCCTCCACTTT. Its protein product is CAWSSGGNSPLHF.

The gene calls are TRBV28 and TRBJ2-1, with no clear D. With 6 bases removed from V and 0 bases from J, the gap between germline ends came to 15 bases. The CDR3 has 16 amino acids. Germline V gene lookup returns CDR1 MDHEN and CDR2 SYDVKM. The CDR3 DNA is TGTGCCAGCAGCTTTCCGTGGGGAAGCTCCTACAATGAGCAGTTCTTC. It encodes CASSFPWGSSYNEQFF.

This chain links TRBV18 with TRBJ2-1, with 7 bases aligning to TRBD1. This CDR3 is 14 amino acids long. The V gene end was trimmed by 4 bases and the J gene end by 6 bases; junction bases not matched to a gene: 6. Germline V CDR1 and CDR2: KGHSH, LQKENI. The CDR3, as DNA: TGTGCCAGCTCACTGAGACAGGGTGGCAATGAGCAGTTCTTC. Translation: CASSLRQGGNEQFF.

CDR3 DNA: TGCGCCAGCAGCTTGAGCGGAGCAGCGAACACCGGGGAGCTGTTTTTT. The encoded protein is CASSLSGAANTGELFF. The gene calls are TRBV5-1 and TRBJ2-2, with a tentative D call TRBD2 (5 bases). The CDR3 contains 16 residues. CDR1 SGHRS and CDR2 YFSETQ come from the germline V gene. Trimming removed 1 base at V and 0 bases at J, with 10 bases between. The full variable domain, in which reference TRBV5-1 and TRBJ2-2 provide the parts outside the CDR3, is KAGVTQTPRYLIKTRGQQVTLSCSPISGHRSVSWYQQTPGQGLQFLFEYFSETQRNKGNFPGRFSGRQFSNSRSEMNVSTLELGDSALYLCASSLSGAANTGELFFGEGSRLTVL.